This T cell receptor beta chain was recorded in a study of T cells in Graves' hyperthyroidism and ophthalmopathy (dated by TCRdb to the late 2010s). About the investigation overall: Peripheral blood was collected at initial diagnosis, before any treatment. A discovery cohort of roughly 100 patients, 43 with Graves' ophthalmopathy and about 58 with stable Graves' hyperthyroidism, was used to find distinguishing TCR V-J signatures. Prospective prediction of ophthalmopathy was tested in an independent validation cohort of 18 to 20 hyperthyroidism patients and 17 patients who later progressed to ophthalmopathy. The approximately 90 discovery patients were divided at random into training and test sets in a 7:3 ratio. The study also compared thyroid tissue and blood T-cell repertoires from over 5 Graves' hyperthyroidism patients. After blood sampling, hyperthyroidism patients were treated with methimazole at a starting dose of 30 mg daily, and ophthalmopathy patients were treated with high-dose intravenous methylprednisolone. TCR Vbeta CDR3 sequencing of 130 to 150 peripheral blood samples (roughly 41 ophthalmopathy, some 75 hyperthyroidism and about 17 progressor patients) is reported in the paper. Beyond this particular receptor, the publication reports: In validation, the model predicted progression to ophthalmopathy a median of about 6.8 months before onset, with roughly 68% sensitivity and roughly 73% specificity. Most expanded thyroid clonotypes (frequency above 0.001) were also detected in blood, a finding suggesting that blood repertoires may reflect thyroid immune responses. Sample size was not statistically predetermined, and blinding of investigators to group allocation was not performed. Ophthalmopathy was separated from stable hyperthyroidism by a 13 V-J signature model, with just over 85% sensitivity and 81% to 82% specificity obtained in cross-validation and 80%/75% obtained in testing.

Stable Graves' hyperthyroidism was defined as the absence of progression to ophthalmopathy over 18 months of follow-up. The hyperthyroidism patients were between 18 and 65 years old and newly diagnosed, with a disease duration of less than 2 months. Exclusion was applied to patients with uncontrolled infections, other autoimmune diseases, pregnancy or lactation. Diagnoses relied on clinical symptoms, serum thyroxine and TRAb, thyroid ultrasound and orbital computed tomography. PBMCs were separated from 10 ml of fresh peripheral blood using Ficoll-Paque density gradient centrifugation. Total RNA was extracted using Trizol reagent, and RNA quality was assessed on an Agilent 2100 Bioanalyzer. The TCR beta CDR3 regions were amplified from RNA transcripts. For the first round of RT-PCR on the TCR CDR3, the HTBI primer set was used together with the Qiagen OneStep RT-PCR kit. Libraries were constructed in a second round of multiplex PCR, after which size selection and purification were carried out. Libraries were sequenced paired-end with 100 bp reads on an Illumina HiSeq2000. Processing in the source paper ran as follows. SOAPnuke was used to process the raw data, with reads discarded if the reads contained adapters or uncalled bases, had a mean Phred below 15, or lacked an exact constant-primer or identifier match. High-quality paired reads were merged with COPE v1.2.5, and unique nucleotide sequences were defined as clonotypes. Clonotypes were aligned to IMGT TRBV, TRBD and TRBJ reference segments using MiTCR v1.1. Analysis was restricted to V-J combinations with a frequency above 0.0001, which covered 98% to 99.2% of repertoires. The TCS score was defined as the ratio of F50 (clonal expansion) to E x V (chaos), calculated using BLOSUM62-based TCRdist between CDR3 peptides within each V-J. Welch's t-statistics and random forest reduced approximately 520 V-J features to 13, which were used in a naive Bayes classifier (R e1071). The public reads were reanalyzed by TCRdb: fastp trimming at Q25, MiXCR alignment, in-frame beta chains only. Entries that share a CDR3 protein sequence are merged under the most common genes and DNA. TCRdb assigned the V and J calls; the authors' analysis was not used. Recorded for this sample are 470,000 or so distinct CDR3 sequences; around 20% of them occurred a single time. 26% of the sample comes from the top ten.

This clonotype was seen a few times. What this receptor recognizes is not known. There are no base qualities to consult, and no much larger clone falls within one base. The V end loses 3 bases and the J end loses 9 bases, and a stretch of 11 bases separates them. Its CDR3 holds 12 amino acids, cysteine through phenylalanine. Solely the CDR3 DNA is kept, with 36 bases framed from the first base. The chain is made from TRBV12-3 or TRBV12-4 and TRBJ1-1, with no confidently assigned D gene. The origin of this receptor is a man between 18 and 35 years old with Graves' hyperthyroidism. Sequencing was performed on blood. Here the CDR3 is given as CASSFGGSQAFF. The nucleotides read TGTGCCAGCAGTTTCGGTGGCTCTCAAGCTTTCTTT.